The present TCR beta chain was sequenced within a study of response to subunit inactivated influenza vaccine. Broader study findings: It was the authors' suggestion that each seasonal influenza vaccination recruits few new T cells.

TCRdb fed the RT-PCR reads into MiXCR, producing one record per CDR3 protein. Counted here are roughly 700,000 distinct CDR3 sequences, about 15% occurring once; the ten biggest clones make up 6.5% to 8.5%. The CDR3 contains 12 residues. From germline, CDR1 is SGHTA and CDR2 FQGNSA. Trimming took off 5 bases at V and 8 bases at J, with 11 bases between the two ends. This clonotype was picked up many times. Antigen: not known. The sequencing here drew on PBMCs from blood, taken approximately 15 days before vaccination. The sequence was collected from a man aged 50-59 years who received an inactivated influenza vaccine. The rearrangement links TRBV7-2 to TRBJ2-3, with D perhaps matching TRBD2 (5 bases). CDR3 coding DNA: TGTGCCAGCAGCCCACTAGTCTCTACGCAGTATTTT. This encodes CASSPLVSTQYF.